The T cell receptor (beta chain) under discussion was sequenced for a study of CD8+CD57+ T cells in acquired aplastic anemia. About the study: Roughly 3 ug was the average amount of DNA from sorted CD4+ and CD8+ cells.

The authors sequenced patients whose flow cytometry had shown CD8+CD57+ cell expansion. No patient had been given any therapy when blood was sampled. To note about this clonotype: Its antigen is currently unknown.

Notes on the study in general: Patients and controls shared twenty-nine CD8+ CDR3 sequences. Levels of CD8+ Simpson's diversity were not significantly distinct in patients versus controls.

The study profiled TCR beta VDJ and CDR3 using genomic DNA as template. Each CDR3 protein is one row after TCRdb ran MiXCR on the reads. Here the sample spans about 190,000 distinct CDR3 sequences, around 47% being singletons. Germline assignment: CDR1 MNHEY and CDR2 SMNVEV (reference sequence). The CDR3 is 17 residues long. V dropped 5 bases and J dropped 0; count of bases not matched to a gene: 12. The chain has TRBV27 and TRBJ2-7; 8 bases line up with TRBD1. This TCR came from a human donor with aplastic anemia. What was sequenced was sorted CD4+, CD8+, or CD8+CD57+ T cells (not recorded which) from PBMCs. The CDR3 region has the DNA TGTGCCAGCAGTCCAAGAATCAGGGGGCCGTACTCCTACGAGCAGTACTTC. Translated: CASSPRIRGPYSYEQYF.